This T cell receptor beta chain was identified during a study of T cell responses to AZD1222 COVID-19 vaccine. General study points: The study identified only five to seven AZD1222 recipients as seropositive at baseline.

Regarding this clone: Its target is unknown.

Second-dose timings of about 4 or about 12 weeks were pooled. The CDR3 has 15 residues. Germline assignment: CDR1 MNHEY and CDR2 SVGAGI. Trimming removed 5 bases from V and 4 bases from J, with 18 bases in between. Only in-frame clones appear in the TCRdb table, and some are missing; sequencing was by immunoSEQ multiplex PCR. Among around 150,000 clones listed, over 85% were seen once. The starting material was peripheral blood, obtained 28 days after the second AZD1222 dose. This clonotype was sampled from an adult who received the AZD1222 COVID-19 vaccine. This chain connects TRBV6-5 to TRBJ2-7, with D hard to call. The CDR3 is CASSPDRVTYYEQYF. In DNA, the CDR3 is TGTGCCAGCAGTCCCGACCGAGTTACTTATTACGAGCAGTACTTC.